One sample yielded the 29 T cell receptor beta chains listed below, sequenced in a study of OX40 agonist ivuxolimab in advanced cancers. Assay: immunoSEQ multiplex PCR; the TCRdb copy retains only in-frame clones and omits some. In the table there are fewer than 80,000 clones, around 85% of which are singletons. The material was CD4+ or CD8+ T cells sorted from blood, obtained in a trial of the OX40 agonist ivuxolimab. These receptors were taken from an adult with an advanced solid tumor such as melanoma, head and neck, liver or kidney cancer.

The chain couples TRBV11-2 to TRBJ2-3; possible D gene TRBD2, 5 bases. V shed 3 bases and J shed 2 bases, with 9 bases lying between them. The CDR3 runs 14 residues. Germline CDR1 reads SGHAT; CDR2 reads FQNNGV. The CDR3 DNA follows: TGTGCCAGCAGCTTCACTAGTTCCACAGATACGCAGTATTTT. It encodes CASSFTSSTDTQYF.

This clone turned up a few times. The CDR3 sequence is CASTHSGGSEKLFF. In DNA, the CDR3 is TGTGCCAGCACCCACAGCGGGGGAAGCGAAAAACTGTTTTTT. The chain recombines TRBV11-2 with TRBJ1-4, with TRBD1 as a possible D gene (5 bases). The length of the CDR3 is 14 residues. Per the germline V gene, CDR1 is SGHAT and CDR2 is FQNNGV. The V and J ends lost 7 bases and 8 bases respectively, with 17 bases between them.

The rearrangement links TRBV28 to TRBJ2-5, with a weak D call TRBD1 (7 bases). Per the germline V gene, CDR1 is MDHEN and CDR2 is SYDVKM. The V gene lost 6 bases and the J gene lost 4 bases, with 12 bases spanning the gap. The CDR3 spans 13 residues. CDR3: CASRGQGGETQYF. In nucleotides, the CDR3 is TGTGCCAGCAGGGGCCAGGGGGGAGAGACCCAGTACTTC.

This clone was seen once. The V call is TRBV10-1, the J call TRBJ2-5; 7 bases line up with TRBD2. CDR3 length: 14 residues. The J segment lost 0 bases and the V segment lost 2 bases, leaving 0 bases of the junction unmatched. Germline lookup yields CDR1 WNHNN and CDR2 SYGVQD (reference sequence). CDR3 sequence: CASSEAGDQETQYF. CDR3 nucleotides: TGCGCCAGCAGTGAGGCGGGAGACCAAGAGACCCAGTACTTC.

The chain links TRBV30 to TRBJ2-7; D remains unclear. CDR1 and CDR2 from the germline V gene are GTSNPN and SVGIG (reference sequence). V gave up 3 bases and J gave up 2 bases, with 8 bases separating them. This CDR3 contains 12 residues. The CDR3 DNA is TGTGCCTGGAGGCCGGATACCTACGAGCAGTACTTC. As protein: CAWRPDTYEQYF.

CDR3: CASSPKTGFTEAFF. CDR3 sequence (DNA): TGTGCCAGCAGCCCAAAGACAGGGTTCACTGAAGCTTTCTTT. This sequence joins TRBV7-2 and TRBJ1-1; 7 bases agree with TRBD1. Germline V gene data show CDR1 as SGHTA and CDR2 as FQGNSA. This CDR3 is 14 amino acids long. V shed 5 bases, J shed 4 bases, and the junction held 7 bases outside the gene matches.

The chain is built from TRBV7-9 and TRBJ2-4; D is possibly TRBD1 (6 bases). The V end lost 2 bases, the J end lost 0 bases, and 14 bases lay between the germline ends. CDR1 is SEHNR, CDR2 FQNEAQ, per germline (reference sequence). This CDR3 has 17 amino acids. This CDR3 is CASSLTRGTLAKNIQYF. As DNA, the CDR3 is TGTGCCAGCAGCTTAACAAGGGGGACCTTAGCCAAAAACATTCAGTACTTC.

CDR3 protein: CASSFSSGTDTQYF. The DNA of the CDR3 is TGTGCCAGCAGCTTTAGTTCCGGCACAGATACGCAGTATTTT. This chain joins TRBV7-2 and TRBJ2-3, with D hard to call. Trimming left V 3 bases short and J 1 base short, with 8 bases between. The CDR3 length is 14 residues. Germline V gene sequence: CDR1 SGHTA, CDR2 FQGNSA.

The chain recombines TRBV18 with TRBJ1-5, with TRBD1 identical over 8 bases. After removal of 4 bases from V and 5 bases from J, the junction contained 1 base not matched to a gene. Germline V CDR1 and CDR2: KGHSH, LQKENI. This CDR3 is built from 13 residues. In nucleotides, the CDR3 is TGTGCCAGCTCACAGGACAGGGATCAGCCCCAGCATTTT. Its translation is CASSQDRDQPQHF.

The CDR3 loop is CASSDDPPGPGANVLTF. In DNA form, the CDR3 reads TGTGCCAGCAGCGACGACCCGCCAGGGCCTGGGGCCAACGTCCTGACTTTC. The rearrangement joins TRBV9 to TRBJ2-6; D may be TRBD1 (5 bases). The CDR3 runs to 17 residues. Germline assignment: CDR1 SGDLS and CDR2 YYNGEE. The V and J ends lost 3 bases and 2 bases respectively, with 15 bases between them.

The V and J genes are TRBV28 and TRBJ2-5, with TRBD2 as a possible D gene (6 bases). Germline V lookup: CDR1 MDHEN, CDR2 SYDVKM. CDR3 length: 12 residues. V lost 7 bases to trimming and J lost 7 bases, with 13 bases between them. The CDR3 region is CASTPRRGTQYF. CDR3 coding DNA: TGTGCCAGCACCCCCAGGAGGGGGACCCAGTACTTC.

The V and J genes are TRBV9 and TRBJ2-3; D is unclear. From germline, CDR1 is SGDLS and CDR2 YYNGEE. This CDR3 has 18 amino acids. With 0 bases removed from V and 0 bases from J, the gap between germline ends came to 17 bases. CDR3 sequence reads: CASSVGAVRRGSTDTQYF. In DNA, the CDR3 is TGTGCCAGCAGCGTAGGGGCGGTTAGGCGAGGTAGCACAGATACGCAGTATTTT.

CDR3 sequence: CAIDIAGGPRTDTQYF. For the CDR3, the DNA is TGCGCCATCGATATAGCGGGGGGGCCTAGGACAGATACGCAGTATTTT. The chain employs TRBV10-1 and TRBJ2-3, with 11 nucleotides matching TRBD2. Germline trimming cut 10 bases from V and 3 bases from J; bases unmatched to any gene: 12. The CDR3 contains 16 residues. Germline V gene sequence: CDR1 WNHNN, CDR2 SYGVQD (reference sequence).

The J gene is TRBJ2-7, the V gene TRBV6-6; 12 bases align to TRBD2. V lost 7 bases and J lost 6; bases outside the gene matches: 7. CDR1 and CDR2 from the germline V gene are MNHNY and SVGAGI (reference sequence). This CDR3 has 14 amino acids. Here the CDR3 reads CASTLTSGSLEQYF. The CDR3 DNA sequence: TGTGCCAGCACCTTGACTAGCGGGAGCCTCGAGCAGTACTTC.

V gene TRBV27 combines with J gene TRBJ1-4, with no clear D. With 5 bases removed from V and 0 bases from J, the gap between germline ends came to 10 bases. The CDR3 length is 15 residues. Germline V CDR1 and CDR2: MNHEY, SMNVEV (reference sequence). The CDR3 sequence is CASSPRYATNEKLFF. The CDR3 nucleotides are TGTGCCAGCAGTCCGAGATACGCAACTAATGAAAAACTGTTTTTT.

J is TRBJ2-7 and V is TRBV7-2; D remains ambiguous. This CDR3 is 13 amino acids long. From germline, CDR1 is SGHTA and CDR2 FQGNSA. V shed 5 bases and J shed 4 bases, with 12 bases lying between them. The CDR3 spells CASSRTRQYEQYF. The CDR3 nucleotides read TGTGCCAGCAGCCGTACTCGACAATACGAGCAGTACTTC.

The chain couples TRBV7-8 to TRBJ1-1; unclear D gene. The length of the CDR3 is 16 residues. V gave up 3 bases and J gave up 2 bases, with 16 bases separating them. Looked up from germline, CDR1 is SGHVS and CDR2 is FQNEAQ. CDR3 region: CASSFVRRTSNTEAFF. The CDR3 DNA follows: TGTGCCAGCAGCTTCGTCCGTAGGACTTCAAACACTGAAGCTTTCTTT. Full variable domain (remainder filled in from reference TRBV7-8 and TRBJ1-1): GAGVSQSPRYKVAKRGQDVALRCDPISGHVSLFWYQQALGQGPEFLTYFQNEAQLDKSGLPSDRFFAERPEGSVSTLKIQRTQQEDSAVYLCASSFVRRTSNTEAFFGQGTRLTVV.

This chain uses TRBV9 with TRBJ1-1; the D gene is possibly TRBD1 (6 bases). The length of the CDR3 is 15 residues. V lost 1 base and J 1 base, leaving 11 bases between the germline ends. Germline lookup yields CDR1 SGDLS and CDR2 YYNGEE. The CDR3 protein is CASSVSGGRNTEAFF. In DNA form, the CDR3 reads TGTGCCAGCAGCGTATCCGGGGGCAGGAACACTGAAGCTTTCTTT.

The J gene is TRBJ2-1, the V gene TRBV21-1. TRBV21-1 is tagged as a pseudogene. This CDR3 comprises 15 residues. This chain's CDR3 is CASTAKSGPDNEQFF. The CDR3 bases are TGTGCCAGCACCGCGAAGTCCGGGCCTGACAATGAGCAGTTCTTC.

The DNA for the CDR3 is TGCGCCAGCAGCCGCCTAGCGGGGGCTGACGTGGATGAGCAGTTCTTC. Protein sequence: CASSRLAGADVDEQFF. The rearrangement links TRBV5-1 to TRBJ2-1; 10 bases are a match to TRBD2. This CDR3 is built from 16 residues. V lost 4 bases to trimming and J lost 8 bases; unmatched junction nucleotides: 12. Germline lookup yields CDR1 SGHRS and CDR2 YFSETQ. Combining the CDR3 with reference TRBV5-1 and TRBJ2-1 gives the whole variable domain KAGVTQTPRYLIKTRGQQVTLSCSPISGHRSVSWYQQTPGQGLQFLFEYFSETQRNKGNFPGRFSGRQFSNSRSEMNVSTLELGDSALYLCASSRLAGADVDEQFFGPGTRLTVL.

V usage is TRBV7-9 and J usage is TRBJ2-2, with D unresolved. Looked up from germline, CDR1 is SEHNR and CDR2 is FQNEAQ (reference sequence). This CDR3 has 12 amino acids. The germline V and J ends were trimmed by 5 bases and 3 bases, with 4 bases remaining between them. CDR3 bases: TGTGCCAGCAGCGACTACACCGGGGAGCTGTTTTTT. Its translation: CASSDYTGELFF.

This clone has just one count. V is TRBV19 and J is TRBJ2-5; no definite D call. The germline V and J ends were trimmed by 3 bases and 0 bases, with 8 bases remaining between them. Germline lookup yields CDR1 LNHDA and CDR2 SQIVND (reference sequence). This CDR3 region has 14 residues. The CDR3 is CASSMNGDQETQYF. The CDR3 coding sequence is TGTGCCAGTAGTATGAACGGTGACCAAGAGACCCAGTACTTC.

This clone has just one count. The chain employs TRBV6-6 and TRBJ2-6, with D possibly TRBD2 on 5 matching bases. This CDR3 region has 15 residues. V lost 9 bases to trimming and J lost 1 base, with 13 bases between them. CDR1 is MNHNY and CDR2 is SVGAGI in the germline V gene (reference sequence). In DNA form, the CDR3 reads TGTGCCAGTCACAGCGGAGGATCTGGGGCCAACGTCCTGACTTTC. Encoded protein: CASHSGGSGANVLTF.

In DNA, the CDR3 is TGTGCCAGTACCCCTAGAGATTGGGGAGAGACCCAGTACTTC. Translating gives CASTPRDWGETQYF. V and J are TRBV19 and TRBJ2-5; D gene uncertain. Germline V gives CDR1 LNHDA, CDR2 SQIVND (reference sequence). Deletions cut 7 bases from V and 4 bases from J, with 16 bases between. The CDR3 spans 14 residues.

V usage is TRBV19 and J usage is TRBJ2-7, with 11 bases that match TRBD2. Germline CDR1 and CDR2: LNHDA and SQIVND (reference sequence). This CDR3 has 16 amino acids. J lost 5 bases, V lost 6 bases, and 12 bases had no gene match. The CDR3 sequence: CASSTQLAGDGDEQYF. The DNA for the CDR3 is TGTGCCAGTAGCACCCAACTAGCGGGAGATGGGGACGAGCAGTACTTC.

This clone was counted once. The V gene is TRBV27, the J gene TRBJ2-1, with 10 bases identical to TRBD2. The CDR3 sequence is 16 residues long. Per germline, CDR1 MNHEY and CDR2 SMNVEV (reference sequence). Trimming cost V 5 bases and J 4 bases; bases outside gene matches: 8. The CDR3 nucleotides are TGTGCCAGCAGTCCACGGACTAGCGGAAATTACAATGAGCAGTTCTTC. Protein sequence: CASSPRTSGNYNEQFF.

The rearrangement links TRBV5-1 to TRBJ1-2; D gene uncertain. CDR1 and CDR2 (germline): SGHRS, YFSETQ. Deletions cut 0 bases from V and 2 bases from J, with 17 bases between. The length of the CDR3 is 17 residues. Here the CDR3 DNA reads TGCGCCAGCAGCTTGGATGAGGGCTTGGTTAGGAACTATGGCTACACCTTC. This gives the protein CASSLDEGLVRNYGYTF.

For this clone: Other DNA variants within this sample encode the same CDR3. J is TRBJ2-7 and V is TRBV7-2; D ambiguous. Trimming shortened V by 2 bases and J by 3 bases, and 2 bases separated the two germline ends. Germline assignment: CDR1 SGHTA and CDR2 FQGNSA. The CDR3 extends over 11 amino acids. CDR3 loop: CASSLRYEQYF. The CDR3 nucleotides read TGTGCCAGCAGCTTACGCTACGAGCAGTACTTC.

This chain joins TRBV5-4 and TRBJ1-1; TRBD1 agrees at 11 bases. CDR1 and CDR2 (germline): SGHNT, YYREEE (reference sequence). The J segment lost 1 base and the V segment lost 4 bases, leaving 6 bases of the junction unmatched. The CDR3 loop spans 16 amino acids. CDR3 region: CASSGQGAMRNTEAFF. CDR3 bases: TGTGCCAGCAGCGGACAGGGGGCGATGAGGAACACTGAAGCTTTCTTT.